This T cell receptor beta chain was found in a study of T-cell reconstitution after alpha-beta-depleted transplantation in children. The study's findings and limits: At the one-year point after transplant, T-cell counts and TCRbeta diversity were found to come mostly from T cells that had been newly produced. Several hundred expanded graft clones reportedly gave rise to the alpha-beta T cells present about two months after transplant.

The sample holds many counts of this clonotype. What it binds is unknown. Preparation of the TCRbeta library was carried out with unique molecular identifiers. One entry per CDR3 protein results from TCRdb running MiXCR on the PCR reads. Of some 300,000 distinct CDR3 sequences listed, around 10% were seen once; the top ten hold roughly 7.1%. The sequence derives from a boy under two years old with acute myeloid leukemia, due to receive a stem cell transplant. This material consisted of PBMCs, taken before TCRalphabeta/CD19-depleted stem cell transplant.

DNA of the CDR3: TGTGCCAGCAGCCGGAGCGGGGGGGCGAAGGAGCAGTACTTC. Its translation is CASSRSGGAKEQYF. V usage is TRBV12-3 or TRBV12-4 and J usage is TRBJ2-7, with 10 bases lining up with TRBD2. The CDR3 covers 14 residues. V was pared by 6 bases and J by 7 bases, with 9 bases of the junction left unmatched.